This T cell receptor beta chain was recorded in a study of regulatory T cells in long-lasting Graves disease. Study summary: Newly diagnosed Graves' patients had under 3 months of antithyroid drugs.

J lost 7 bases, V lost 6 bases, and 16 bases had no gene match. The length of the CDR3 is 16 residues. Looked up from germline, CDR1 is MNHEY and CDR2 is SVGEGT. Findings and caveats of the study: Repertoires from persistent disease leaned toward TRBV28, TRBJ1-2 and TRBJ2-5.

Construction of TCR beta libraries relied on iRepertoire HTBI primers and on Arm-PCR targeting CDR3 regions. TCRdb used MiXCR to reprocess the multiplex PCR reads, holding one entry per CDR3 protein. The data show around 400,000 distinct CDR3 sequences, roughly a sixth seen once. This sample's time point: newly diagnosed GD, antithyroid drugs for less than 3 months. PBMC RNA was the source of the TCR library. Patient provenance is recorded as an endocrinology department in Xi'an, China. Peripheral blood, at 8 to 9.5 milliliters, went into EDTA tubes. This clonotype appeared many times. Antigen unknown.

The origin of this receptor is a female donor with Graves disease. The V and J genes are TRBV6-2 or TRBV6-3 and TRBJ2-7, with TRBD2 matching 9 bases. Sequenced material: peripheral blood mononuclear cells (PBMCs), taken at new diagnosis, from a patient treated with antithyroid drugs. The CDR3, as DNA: TGTGCCAGCAGAACCCTCCCGGCGGGAGGGCCGGGAGAGCAGTACTTC. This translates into CASRTLPAGGPGEQYF.